Listed below are T cell receptor beta chains from one sample, sequenced in a study of T cell repertoires in cytomegalovirus infection. Via MiXCR, TCRdb re-called the reads, giving one row per CDR3 protein. Among some 680,000 distinct CDR3 sequences listed, roughly 36% were seen once. Sequencing was carried out using PBMCs. The receptors were sampled from a human donor in good health (CMV status not recorded). Some clones in this sample may be carry-over from other donors' samples. Both conserved end residues are part of each CDR3. Each record gives: clone size, V gene, D gene, J gene, CDR3 protein, CDR3 DNA. D genes are given only for firm matches. Only part of the rows carry a size: once, few, many, or a class if the clone is expanded.

clone size: few
V gene: TRBV15
D gene: .
J gene: TRBJ1-5
CDR3 protein: CATSRDMGSFQPQHF
CDR3 DNA: TGTGCCACCAGCAGAGACATGGGGAGCTTCCAGCCCCAGCATTTT

clone size: few
V gene: TRBV28
D gene: TRBD2
J gene: TRBJ2-3
CDR3 protein: CASSRPSGSTHTQYF
CDR3 DNA: TGTGCCAGCAGCCGCCCTAGCGGGAGTACCCATACGCAGTATTTT

clone size: .
V gene: TRBV2
D gene: .
J gene: TRBJ1-5
CDR3 protein: CASSETGWGQPQHF
CDR3 DNA: TGTGCCAGCAGTGAAACAGGTTGGGGACAGCCCCAGCATTTT

clone size: few
V gene: TRBV6-2/TRBV6-3
D gene: TRBD2
J gene: TRBJ2-5
CDR3 protein: CASSRPGTTYRFQETQYF
CDR3 DNA: TGTGCCAGCAGTCGGCCCGGGACTACCTACCGGTTTCAAGAGACCCAGTACTTC

clone size: few
V gene: TRBV5-1
D gene: .
J gene: TRBJ2-5
CDR3 protein: CASSLDGRRQETQYF
CDR3 DNA: TGCGCCAGCAGCTTGGATGGCAGGAGGCAAGAGACCCAGTACTTC

clone size: few
V gene: TRBV4-2
D gene: .
J gene: TRBJ1-2
CDR3 protein: CASSQFPGEGYGYTF
CDR3 DNA: TGTGCCAGCAGCCAATTCCCAGGGGAAGGGTATGGCTACACCTTC

clone size: .
V gene: TRBV30
D gene: .
J gene: TRBJ1-3
CDR3 protein: CAWSSGTAGNTIYF
CDR3 DNA: TGTGCCTGGAGCTCCGGGACGGCTGGAAACACCATATATTTT

clone size: .
V gene: TRBV29-1
D gene: .
J gene: TRBJ1-1
CDR3 protein: CSAGRGLNTEAFF
CDR3 DNA: TGCAGCGCCGGGCGGGGATTGAACACTGAAGCTTTCTTT

clone size: few
V gene: TRBV28
D gene: .
J gene: TRBJ2-5
CDR3 protein: CASSSKDRGFSRTSGQETQYF
CDR3 DNA: TGTGCCAGCAGTTCAAAGGACAGGGGCTTCTCTCGAACTAGCGGCCAAGAGACCCAGTACTTC

clone size: .
V gene: TRBV7-9
D gene: .
J gene: TRBJ2-7
CDR3 protein: CASSAFLGEAYEQYF
CDR3 DNA: TGTGCCAGCAGCGCGTTCTTGGGGGAGGCCTACGAGCAGTACTTC

clone size: .
V gene: TRBV28
D gene: .
J gene: TRBJ1-5
CDR3 protein: CASRVESNQPQHF
CDR3 DNA: TGTGCCAGCAGGGTAGAGAGCAATCAGCCCCAGCATTTT

clone size: many
V gene: TRBV27
D gene: TRBD1
J gene: TRBJ2-5
CDR3 protein: CASSPFRDRVETQYF
CDR3 DNA: TGTGCCAGCAGTCCATTCCGGGACAGGGTAGAGACCCAGTACTTC

clone size: many
V gene: TRBV7-2
D gene: .
J gene: TRBJ2-7
CDR3 protein: CASSSGAANSYEQYF
CDR3 DNA: TGTGCCAGCAGCTCCGGGGCCGCTAACTCCTACGAGCAGTACTTC

clone size: few
V gene: TRBV7-2
D gene: TRBD2
J gene: TRBJ2-1
CDR3 protein: CASSYKRGGYNEQFF
CDR3 DNA: TGTGCCAGCAGCTATAAGCGGGGAGGATACAATGAGCAGTTCTTC

clone size: .
V gene: TRBV4-1
D gene: TRBD1
J gene: TRBJ1-5
CDR3 protein: CASSQERQGFSQPQHF
CDR3 DNA: TGCGCCAGCAGCCAAGAGAGACAGGGTTTTAGCCAGCCCCAGCATTTT

clone size: many
V gene: TRBV6-1
D gene: TRBD1
J gene: TRBJ2-5
CDR3 protein: CASRQGTETQYF
CDR3 DNA: TGTGCCAGCCGACAGGGGACCGAGACCCAGTACTTC

clone size: .
V gene: TRBV7-2
D gene: TRBD2
J gene: TRBJ2-1
CDR3 protein: CASSLERGGQLRYNEQFF
CDR3 DNA: TGTGCCAGCAGCTTAGAGCGCGGGGGGCAACTTCGATACAATGAGCAGTTCTTC

clone size: .
V gene: TRBV6-6
D gene: TRBD2
J gene: TRBJ2-1
CDR3 protein: CASSPWTSGRTYEGGEQFF
CDR3 DNA: TGTGCCAGCAGTCCCTGGACTAGCGGGAGGACCTACGAGGGGGGGGAGCAGTTCTTC

clone size: few
V gene: TRBV28
D gene: .
J gene: TRBJ2-1
CDR3 protein: CASSLQGFVAYNEQFF
CDR3 DNA: TGTGCCAGCAGTTTACAGGGGTTTGTGGCCTACAATGAGCAGTTCTTC

clone size: .
V gene: TRBV30
D gene: .
J gene: TRBJ1-6
CDR3 protein: CAWSKPTVINSPLHF
CDR3 DNA: TGTGCCTGGAGTAAACCGACAGTGATTAATTCACCCCTCCACTTT

clone size: few
V gene: TRBV6-5
D gene: .
J gene: TRBJ2-2
CDR3 protein: CASSLTLDSTTGELFF
CDR3 DNA: TGTGCCAGCAGTCTAACCCTGGACAGTACCACCGGGGAGCTGTTTTTT

clone size: .
V gene: TRBV7-6
D gene: .
J gene: TRBJ2-6
CDR3 protein: CASSLRRAGANVLTF
CDR3 DNA: TGTGCCAGCAGCCTCCGCAGGGCTGGGGCCAACGTCCTGACTTTC

clone size: .
V gene: TRBV6-5
D gene: .
J gene: TRBJ1-2
CDR3 protein: CASSKSRVSDANYGYTF
CDR3 DNA: TGTGCCAGCAGTAAGTCCAGGGTATCGGATGCTAACTATGGCTACACCTTC

clone size: few
V gene: TRBV19
D gene: .
J gene: TRBJ1-1
CDR3 protein: CASQDSVLGTEAFF
CDR3 DNA: TGTGCCAGTCAGGATTCCGTCCTGGGAACTGAAGCTTTCTTT

clone size: few
V gene: TRBV27
D gene: .
J gene: TRBJ1-1
CDR3 protein: CASSLLGRTEAFF
CDR3 DNA: TGTGCCAGCAGTTTGCTAGGGAGAACTGAAGCTTTCTTT

clone size: .
V gene: TRBV5-4
D gene: TRBD1
J gene: TRBJ2-5
CDR3 protein: CASGLGQEETQYF
CDR3 DNA: TGTGCCAGCGGCTTGGGACAGGAAGAGACCCAGTACTTC

clone size: .
V gene: TRBV7-8
D gene: .
J gene: TRBJ2-6
CDR3 protein: CASSPGQTKLPSGANVLTF
CDR3 DNA: TGTGCCAGCAGCCCGGGACAAACCAAGCTTCCCTCTGGGGCCAACGTCCTGACTTTC

clone size: few
V gene: TRBV5-1
D gene: .
J gene: TRBJ2-3
CDR3 protein: CASSSRYRTSTDTQYF
CDR3 DNA: TGCGCCAGCAGCAGTCGCTATCGAACTAGCACAGATACGCAGTATTTT